This T cell receptor (beta chain) is from a study of blood T cell repertoires in COVID-19. Whole-study context: Sources were T cells, B-cell-depleted T cells, or PBMCs; the material itself was cDNA or gDNA.

Per the original data handling: Estimates of nucleated cell counts were drawn from the amplification of reference gene primers. Using immunoSEQ multiplex PCR, the repertoire was profiled, and TCRdb retains in-frame clones only, with some absent. That table furnishes V, J and clone size, whereas the DNA furnished D and trimming. Of around 300,000 clones in the sample, approximately 88% are singletons; the top ten hold just under 0.95%. This clone came up once. Germline V gene lookup returns CDR1 KGHSH and CDR2 LQKENI. The V end lost 2 bases, the J end lost 1 base, and 15 bases lay between the germline ends. The CDR3 length is 16 residues.

The chain employs TRBV18 and TRBJ2-7, with D maybe TRBD2 (6 bases). Sequencing was carried out using peripheral blood. The receptor's source is a woman aged 40-49 years who had recovered from COVID-19. CDR3 residues: CASSPGDSGLSYEQYF. The CDR3 DNA reads as TGTGCCAGCTCACCAGGCGACTCGGGACTTTCCTACGAGCAGTACTTC.